The 32 T cell receptor beta chains below all came from one sample that was sequenced in a study of tumor-infiltrating lymphocytes in primary liver carcinoma (TCRdb year 2017). Blood RNA was extracted from unsorted whole blood with TRIzol reagent; germline DNA came from the DNeasy Blood & Tissue kit. The data were produced on an Illumina HiSeq 2500. Using a constant-region primer and ProtoScript II reverse transcriptase, TCRbeta-specific cDNA was reverse-transcribed from 500 ng total RNA. Construction of the TCRbeta libraries relied on three nested rounds of multiplex PCR, following a slightly modified ARM-PCR procedure. Each of the first two PCR rounds ran for roughly 11 cycles and used multiplex TRBV1-TRBV30 forward primers together with a Cbeta reverse primer. Clones were called with MiXCR by TCRdb after fastp trimmed the public reads at Q25, and only in-frame beta chains were retained. Entries are consolidated by CDR3 protein sequence, retaining the most common genes and DNA. For this sample there are fewer than 350,000 distinct CDR3 sequences; approximately 65% appear just once. Roughly 8.9% of the sample rests with the top ten.

The specimen sequenced was peripheral blood. Receptor source: a middle-aged man with primary liver carcinoma and hepatitis B virus infection.

On this clonotype itself: The missing conserved phenylalanine or tryptophan at the end of this CDR3 makes a read error likely. The V and J genes are TRBV28 and TRBJ2-3; the match to TRBD1 covers 9 bases. The CDR3 has 13 residues. V shed 6 bases, J shed 6 bases, and the junction held 4 bases outside the gene matches. CDR1 is MDHEN and CDR2 is SYDVKM in the germline V gene. CDR3 DNA sequence: TGTGCCAGCAGGCCAGGACAGGGGGATACGCAGTATTTA. Translated: CASRPGQGDTQYL.

In the case of this clonotype: At one end the junction does not follow the germline gene, possibly because of a read error. The rearrangement joins TRBV4-2 to TRBJ2-5; 12 nucleotides line up with TRBD2. There are 18 residues in the CDR3. CDR1 and CDR2 from the germline V gene are LGHNA and YNFKEQ. This CDR3 is CASSKDLAGGRIIETKYF. Written as DNA, the CDR3 is TGTGCCAGCAGTAAAGATCTAGCGGGAGGGCGAATTATAGAGACCAAGTACTTC.

Concerning this clonotype itself: One end of the junction varies from germline; a read error may be responsible. V is TRBV29-1 and J is TRBJ1-5; weak D call: TRBD1 (5 bases). This CDR3 has 13 amino acids. The germline gives CDR1 SQVTM, CDR2 ANQGSEA. CDR3 region: CSVAPGPGQPPHF. CDR3 nucleotide sequence: TGCAGCGTTGCTCCAGGGCCTGGTCAGCCCCCGCATTTT.

CDR3 region: CASSLGQGMGGYTF. The CDR3 DNA follows: TGTGCCAGCAGTCTAGGACAGGGAATGGGGGGCTACACCTTC. The rearrangement joins TRBV28 to TRBJ1-2; 8 nucleotides agree with TRBD1. Germline V gene lookup returns CDR1 MDHEN and CDR2 SYDVKM. The CDR3 has 14 residues. V gave up 5 bases and J gave up 8 bases; unmatched junction bases: 10.

In its sample, this clonotype was seen a few times. A much larger clonotype is one base distant, so this may be a read error. V usage is TRBV6-5 and J usage is TRBJ1-1; D uncertain. The CDR3 loop spans 11 amino acids. Germline V gene lookup returns CDR1 MNHEY and CDR2 SVGAGI. CDR3 sequence: CVSSYGPEAFF. The CDR3, as DNA: TGTGTCAGCAGTTACGGCCCTGAAGCTTTCTTT.

The genes are TRBV5-3 and TRBJ2-3; 8 bases map to TRBD1. TRBV5-3 is placed among ORFs of uncertain function. CDR3 length equals 17 residues. Germline trimming cut 0 bases from V and 2 bases from J; bases unmatched to any gene: 8. CDR3 protein: CARSLVRRQGITDTQYF. The CDR3 DNA sequence: TGTGCCAGAAGCTTGGTACGGAGACAGGGGATCACAGATACGCAGTATTTT.

As concerns this clonotype: An end of the junction differs from the germline gene, which may be a read error. The genes are TRBV28 and TRBJ2-7, with 9 bases that match TRBD2. Germline lookup yields CDR1 MDHEN and CDR2 SYDVKM. The CDR3 contains 13 residues. CDR3 in amino acids: CAGSGTSRYEQYF. The DNA of the CDR3 is TGTGCCGGCAGCGGGACTAGCCGCTACGAGCAGTACTTC.

About this clonotype itself: This may come from a read error, since a much larger clone is one base off. A read error is likely, as this CDR3 ends without the conserved phenylalanine or tryptophan. The V call is TRBV6-6, the J call TRBJ1-1; D gene uncertain. The length of the CDR3 is 14 residues. V was shortened by 6 bases and J by 2 bases, with 13 bases between the two germline ends. CDR1 and CDR2 (germline): MNHNY, SVGAGI (reference sequence). The CDR3 DNA is TGTGCCAGCAGCTCAGGCTTACTTAACACTGAAGCTTTCCTT. This translates into CASSSGLLNTEAFL.

Points on this clonotype: Germline and junction disagree at one end, which may indicate a read error. The chain uses TRBV10-3 and TRBJ1-3; tentative D call: TRBD1 (6 bases). Germline lookup yields CDR1 ENHRY and CDR2 SYGVKD. The CDR3 has 13 residues. The CDR3 protein is CAISEGTWTAPNF. In nucleotides, the CDR3 is TGTGCCATCAGTGAAGGGACTTGGACAGCCCCTAATTTT.

With respect to this clonotype: The junction and the germline gene differ at one end; a read error may be behind it. The chain recombines TRBV12-3 or TRBV12-4 with TRBJ2-5; TRBD2 matches at 7 bases. CDR3 length equals 15 residues. CDR3 sequence reads: CVSSFASGGVGTQYF. The CDR3 DNA reads TGTGTCAGCAGTTTTGCTAGCGGAGGGGTGGGGACCCAGTACTTC.

A remark on this clonotype: Its ends do not fully match the called genes, so a read error is possible. This chain connects TRBV5-8 to TRBJ2-1; tentative D call: TRBD1 (5 bases). Germline-derived CDR1 and CDR2 are SGHTS and YDEGEE. This CDR3 has 19 amino acids. The CDR3 DNA is TGTGCCAGCAGCTTGATCCCTCGGTGGCAGGGATTAGGGAACAATGAGCAGTCCTTC. Protein: CASSLIPRWQGLGNNEQSF.

A remark on this clonotype: This may arise from a read error, as a much more abundant clone is one base away. CDR3 region: CSVSTDMQYF. CDR3 DNA: TGCAGCGTTAGCACAGATATGCAGTATTTT. This chain joins TRBV29-1 and TRBJ2-3; no clear D. The CDR3 sequence is 10 residues long. Germline CDR1 SQVTM, CDR2 ANQGSEA.

The count of this clonotype is one. This chain uses TRBV5-4 with TRBJ2-2; the D gene is possibly TRBD2 (5 bases). V was shortened by 0 bases and J by 5 bases, with 20 bases between the two germline ends. CDR1 and CDR2 (germline): SGHNT, YYREEE (reference sequence). The CDR3 totals 18 residues. The CDR3, as DNA: TGTGCCAGCAGCTTGGGGGCCTTCGCTAGGAGGCTTACCGGGGAGCTGTTTTTT. Amino acids: CASSLGAFARRLTGELFF.

Note on this clonotype: Compared with germline, one end of the junction differs, possibly owing to a read error. The V gene is TRBV29-1, the J gene TRBJ2-7, with 8 nucleotides matching TRBD1. Per germline, CDR1 SQVTM and CDR2 ANQGSEA. The CDR3 is 14 residues long. CDR3 sequence reads: CSAARTGSSYEQHF. CDR3 DNA sequence: TGCAGCGCTGCGAGGACAGGGTCGTCCTACGAGCAGCACTTC.

Concerning this clonotype itself: A read error may be the cause here, since a much bigger clone is one base away. CDR3 loop: CASRARGLLYNELFF. The CDR3 DNA follows: TGTGCCAGCCGAGCGAGGGGACTCTTGTACAATGAGCTGTTCTTC. The V call is TRBV12-3 or TRBV12-4, the J call TRBJ2-1; perhaps TRBD2 as D (6 bases). The CDR3 loop spans 15 amino acids.

As to this clonotype: A read error is possible here, since a much larger clone lies one base away. This chain links TRBV4-2 with TRBJ2-1, with TRBD2 as a possible D gene (6 bases). Germline V gives CDR1 LGHNA, CDR2 YNFKEQ. The V end was cut by 1 base, the J end by 7 bases, with 20 bases between. CDR3 length: 17 amino acids. The CDR3 region has the DNA TGTGCCAGCAGCCAAGTTACCTACGGGAGAGGACTTAATGAGCAGTTCTTC. Translating gives CASSQVTYGRGLNEQFF.

Only a few counts were recorded for this clonotype. This may stem from a read error, because a much larger clone lies one nucleotide away. V and J are TRBV4-2 and TRBJ1-1, with 7 bases fitting TRBD1. J was trimmed by 1 base and V by 8 bases; bases with no gene match: 10. The CDR3 runs to 15 residues. Germline CDR1 reads LGHNA; CDR2 reads YNFKEQ. CDR3 bases: TGTGCCAGCGGCTCAGCGACAGGGCAGAACACTGAAGCTTTCTTT. Translated: CASGSATGQNTEAFF.

As regards this clonotype: Germline is not matched at one junction end, which may reflect a read error. The genes are TRBV11-2 and TRBJ2-1; TRBD2 might be the D (5 bases). The length of the CDR3 is 16 residues. Looked up from germline, CDR1 is SGHAT and CDR2 is FQNNGV. The CDR3 nucleotides are TGCACCAGCAGCTTAGAAGGCCGGGGTTCCTACAATGAGCAGTTCTTC. It codes for CTSSLEGRGSYNEQFF.

The V call is TRBV2, the J call TRBJ2-5; TRBD2 matches 12 bases. Unmatched junction bases numbered 2, after V lost 6 bases and J lost 0 bases. Looked up from germline, CDR1 is SNHLY and CDR2 is FYNNEI. The CDR3 runs to 15 residues. The CDR3 sequence is CASSGTSGYQETQYF. CDR3 DNA sequence: TGTGCCAGCAGCGGGACTAGCGGGTACCAAGAGACCCAGTACTTC.

Concerning this clonotype: A much larger clone lies a single base off, so this may be a read error. This chain uses TRBV4-2 with TRBJ2-1; perhaps TRBD2 as D (6 bases). This CDR3 has 16 residues. The germline V gene encodes CDR1 LGHNA and CDR2 YNFKEQ. The CDR3 spells CASSQQTGTVYNERFF. The CDR3 DNA reads as TGTGCCAGCAGCCAACAAACGGGGACTGTCTACAATGAGCGGTTCTTC.

The gene calls are TRBV11-1 and TRBJ2-7; TRBD1 is a possible D gene (6 bases). Trimming stripped 1 base from V and 6 bases from J, with 19 bases between. Germline CDR1 and CDR2: SGHAT and FQDESV (reference sequence). This CDR3 has 16 residues. The DNA for the CDR3 is TGTGCCAGCAGCTTAGTCTACGACAGGACCTCCATCGAGCAGTACTTC. Protein product: CASSLVYDRTSIEQYF.

This clonotype was counted between two and nine times. The chain combines TRBV19 with TRBJ1-1; D is uncertain. This CDR3 is built from 12 residues. V dropped 10 bases and J dropped 7 bases, with 16 bases sitting between them. CDR1 and CDR2 (germline): LNHDA, SQIVND (reference sequence). CDR3 loop: CATAPTGDEAFF. In DNA, the CDR3 is TGTGCCACCGCCCCGACCGGTGATGAAGCTTTCTTT.

Of note for this clonotype: Since the CDR3 does not end with the conserved phenylalanine or tryptophan, this likely comes from a read error. The V and J genes are TRBV11-2 and TRBJ2-5; 7 bases align to TRBD2. V was pared by 5 bases and J by 0 bases, with 15 bases of the junction left unmatched. Germline CDR1 SGHAT, CDR2 FQNNGV. The CDR3 consists of 18 residues. The CDR3 coding sequence is TGTGCCAGCAGCCCACTGGATACGGAAGCGGGGTACCAAGAGACCCAGTACTCC. Translation gives CASSPLDTEAGYQETQYS.

Regarding this clonotype: Mismatch with germline at one junction end may stem from a read error. The J gene is TRBJ2-1, the V gene TRBV6-2 or TRBV6-3; D ambiguous. This CDR3 region has 15 residues. Germline-derived CDR1 and CDR2 are MNHEY and SVGEGT. The CDR3 is CASGRSESSNNEQFF. The CDR3 region has the DNA TGTGCCAGCGGCCGGAGCGAGTCCTCCAACAATGAGCAGTTCTTC.

On this clonotype itself: A read error is possible here, since a much larger clone lies one base away. This rearrangement joins TRBV7-9 to TRBJ2-6, with 7 positions matching TRBD1. Germline CDR1 and CDR2: SEHNR and FQNEAQ (reference sequence). The CDR3 contains 15 residues. Here the CDR3 reads CASSRTGSVANVLTF. The CDR3 nucleotides read TGTGCCAGCAGCCGGACAGGATCTGTGGCCAACGTCCTGACTTTC. Full variable domain (missing parts from reference TRBV7-9 and TRBJ2-6): DTGVSQNPRHKITKRGQNVTFRCDPISEHNRLYWYRQTLGQGPEFLTYFQNEAQLEKSRLLSDRFSAERPKGSFSTLEIQRTEQGDSAMYLCASSRTGSVANVLTFGAGSRLTVL.

Only one count was recorded for this clonotype. A much larger clone differs from this one at a single base, so this may be a read error. The chain is built from TRBV5-1 and TRBJ2-2; 12 bases align to TRBD2. The CDR3 loop spans 17 amino acids. Germline values: CDR1 SGHRS, CDR2 YFSETQ. CDR3 nucleotide sequence: TGCGCCAGCAGCTTCGAAACTAGCGGGAGGAACACCGGGGAGCCGTTTTTT. Protein product: CASSFETSGRNTGEPFF. Combining the CDR3 with reference TRBV5-1 and TRBJ2-2 gives the whole variable domain KAGVTQTPRYLIKTRGQQVTLSCSPISGHRSVSWYQQTPGQGLQFLFEYFSETQRNKGNFPGRFSGRQFSNSRSEMNVSTLELGDSALYLCASSFETSGRNTGEPFFGEGSRLTVL.

This sequence joins TRBV5-1 and TRBJ2-7; 9 nucleotides match TRBD2. The ends lost 2 bases at V and 4 bases at J; junction bases unmatched: 7. Germline V gives CDR1 SGHRS, CDR2 YFSETQ. The CDR3 length is 15 residues. The CDR3 region is CASSFLAGVTYEQYF. As DNA, the CDR3 is TGCGCCAGCAGCTTCTTAGCGGGAGTCACATACGAGCAGTACTTC.

This clonotype was recorded a few times. The chain joins TRBV30 to TRBJ2-1; perhaps TRBD2 as D (5 bases). This CDR3 is 12 amino acids long. Germline values: CDR1 GTSNPN, CDR2 SVGIG (reference sequence). V gave up 2 bases and J gave up 9 bases, with 11 bases separating them. The DNA of the CDR3 is TGTGCCTGGAGTAGGGAGAATGGTGAGCAGTTCTTC. Residues: CAWSRENGEQFF.

As concerns this clonotype: The junction does not match germline at one end; this may be a read error. This chain links TRBV5-5 with TRBJ2-1, with D unclear. Germline values: CDR1 SGHKS, CDR2 YYEKEE (reference sequence). The CDR3 sequence is 13 residues long. The CDR3 DNA is TGTGCCAGCAGCTTGGCCCCTAACAATAAGCAGTTCTTC. Protein sequence: CASSLAPNNKQFF.

With regard to this clonotype: A junction boundary mismatches the germline segment, possibly from a read error. This chain uses TRBV11-2 with TRBJ2-2; D possibly corresponds to TRBD2 (5 bases). The CDR3 is made up of 15 amino acids. Germline CDR1 is SGHAT and CDR2 is FQNNGV. As DNA, the CDR3 is TGTGCCAGCAGCTTAGGCTCGGCGAACACCGGGGAGCTGTCTTTT. Protein product: CASSLGSANTGELSF.

On this clonotype itself: Given a much more abundant clone one base away, this may be a read error. This chain uses TRBV6-5 with TRBJ2-7; no clear D. The length of the CDR3 is 13 residues. Per germline, CDR1 MNHEY and CDR2 SVGAGI. CDR3 region: CASSGLSSYGQYF. DNA of the CDR3: TGTGCCAGCAGCGGGTTGAGCTCCTACGGGCAGTACTTC.

The rearrangement joins TRBV11-1 to TRBJ2-1; TRBD2 matches 8 bases. This CDR3 contains 15 residues. The J segment lost 6 bases and the V segment lost 6 bases, leaving 10 bases of the junction unmatched. Per the germline V gene, CDR1 is SGHAT and CDR2 is FQDESV (reference sequence). The CDR3 spells CASRGELAGGNEQFF. The CDR3 nucleotides read TGTGCCAGCAGAGGCGAACTGGCGGGGGGCAATGAGCAGTTCTTC.